This record concerns one T cell receptor (beta chain) sequence. Its antigen remains unidentified. 5'RACE primed at constant segments yielded TCR alpha and TCR beta cDNA libraries bearing sample barcodes and UMIs. Via MiXCR, TCRdb re-called the 5' RACE reads, giving one row per CDR3 protein. The data contain 200,000 or so distinct CDR3 sequences, approximately 16% of them seen just once; the ten biggest clones take up under 2.5%. The data belong to a study of T-cell memory formation after mild COVID-19. Study summary: Each donor largely had its own TCR clusters. Study conclusions and caveats: CD4/CD8 balance characterized clones contracting day 15 to 85, and CD4+ skew characterized later expanders. Among CD4+ contracting clones, most were CM and EM, and CD8+ ones EMRA.

Looked up from germline, CDR1 is LGHDT and CDR2 is YNNKEL (reference sequence). V lost 3 bases and J lost 1, with 9 bases in between. The CDR3 is 14 amino acids. This chain links TRBV3-1 with TRBJ1-1, with D maybe TRBD1 (5 bases). Sample: PBMCs or a T cell subset sorted from them (not recorded which). This TCR was recovered from an adult woman who had mild COVID-19 (a few samples of this study predate the infection). Cell type and time point are not known. The CDR3 DNA reads as TGTGCCAGCAGCCATACCACAGGGAACACTGAAGCTTTCTTT. Amino acid sequence: CASSHTTGNTEAFF. The whole variable domain, remainder taken from reference TRBV3-1 and TRBJ1-1, is DTAVSQTPKYLVTQMGNDKSIKCEQNLGHDTMYWYKQDSKKFLKIMFSYNNKELIINETVPNRFSPKSPDKAHLNLHINSLELGDSAVYFCASSHTTGNTEAFFGQGTRLTVV.